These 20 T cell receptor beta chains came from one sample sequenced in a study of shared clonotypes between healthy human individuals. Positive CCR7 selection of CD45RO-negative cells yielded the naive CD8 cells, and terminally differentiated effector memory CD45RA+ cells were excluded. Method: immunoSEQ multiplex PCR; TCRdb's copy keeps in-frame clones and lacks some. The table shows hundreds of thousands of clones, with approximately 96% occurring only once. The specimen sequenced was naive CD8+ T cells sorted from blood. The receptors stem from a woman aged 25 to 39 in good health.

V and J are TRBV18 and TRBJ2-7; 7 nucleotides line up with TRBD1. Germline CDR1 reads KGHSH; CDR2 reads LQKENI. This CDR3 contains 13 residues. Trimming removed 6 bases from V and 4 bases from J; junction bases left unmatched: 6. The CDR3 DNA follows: TGTGCCAGCTCCTCCGACAGGGCTTACGAGCAGTACTTC. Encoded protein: CASSSDRAYEQYF.

This CDR3 is CASSPRTIRGETQYF. The CDR3 nucleotides are TGTGCCAGTAGTCCTCGGACGATCCGGGGAGAGACCCAGTACTTC. This rearrangement joins TRBV19 to TRBJ2-5; possibly TRBD2 for D (5 bases). Germline V gives CDR1 LNHDA, CDR2 SQIVND (reference sequence). The CDR3 is made up of 15 amino acids. V lost 5 bases, J lost 4 bases, and 17 bases lay in between. Full variable domain (remainder filled in from reference TRBV19 and TRBJ2-5): DGGITQSPKYLFRKEGQNVTLSCEQNLNHDAMYWYRQDPGQGLRLIYYSQIVNDFQKGDIAEGYSVSREKKESFPLTVTSAQKNPTAFYLCASSPRTIRGETQYFGPGTRLLVL.

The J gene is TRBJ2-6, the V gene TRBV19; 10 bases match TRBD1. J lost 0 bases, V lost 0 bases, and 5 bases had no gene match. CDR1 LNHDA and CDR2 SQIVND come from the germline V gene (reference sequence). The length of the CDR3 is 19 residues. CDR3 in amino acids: CASSIDHWTGGSGANVLTF. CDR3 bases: TGTGCCAGTAGTATAGACCATTGGACAGGGGGCTCTGGGGCCAACGTCCTGACTTTC.

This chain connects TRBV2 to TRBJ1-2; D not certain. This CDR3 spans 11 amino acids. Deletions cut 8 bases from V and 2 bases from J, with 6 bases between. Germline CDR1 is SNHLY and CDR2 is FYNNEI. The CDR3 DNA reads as TGTGCCAGCCCGGTAAACTATGGCTACACCTTC. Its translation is CASPVNYGYTF.

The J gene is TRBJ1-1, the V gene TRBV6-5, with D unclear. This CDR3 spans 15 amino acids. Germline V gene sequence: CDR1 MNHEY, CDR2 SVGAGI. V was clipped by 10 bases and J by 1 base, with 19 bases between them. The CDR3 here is CATAKEHGPNTEAFF. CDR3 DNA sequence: TGTGCCACCGCAAAAGAGCACGGGCCGAACACTGAAGCTTTCTTT.

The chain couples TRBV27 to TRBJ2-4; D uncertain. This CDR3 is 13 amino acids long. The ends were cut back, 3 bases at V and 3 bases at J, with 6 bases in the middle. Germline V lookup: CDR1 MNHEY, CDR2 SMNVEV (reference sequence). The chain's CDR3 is CASSFGVKNIQYF. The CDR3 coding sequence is TGTGCCAGCAGTTTTGGGGTCAAAAACATTCAGTACTTC.

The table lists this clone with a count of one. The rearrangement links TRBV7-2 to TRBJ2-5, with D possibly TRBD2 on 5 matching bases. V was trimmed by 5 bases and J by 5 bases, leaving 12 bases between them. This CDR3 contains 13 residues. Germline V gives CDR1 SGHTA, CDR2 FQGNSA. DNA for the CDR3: TGTGCCAGCAGCCCGGACTTGTTGGAGACCCAGTACTTC. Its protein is CASSPDLLETQYF.

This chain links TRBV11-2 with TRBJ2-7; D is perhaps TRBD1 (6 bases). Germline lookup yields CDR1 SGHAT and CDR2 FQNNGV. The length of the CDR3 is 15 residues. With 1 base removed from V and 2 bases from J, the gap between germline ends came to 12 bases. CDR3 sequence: CASSLANRVPYEQYF. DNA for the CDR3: TGTGCCAGCAGCTTAGCCAACAGGGTGCCCTACGAGCAGTACTTC.

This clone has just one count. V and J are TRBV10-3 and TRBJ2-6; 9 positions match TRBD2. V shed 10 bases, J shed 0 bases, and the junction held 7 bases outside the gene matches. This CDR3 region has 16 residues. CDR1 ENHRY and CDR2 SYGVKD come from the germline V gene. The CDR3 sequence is CATGSSGSSGANVLTF. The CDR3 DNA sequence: TGTGCCACCGGGAGTAGCGGGAGCTCTGGGGCCAACGTCCTGACTTTC.

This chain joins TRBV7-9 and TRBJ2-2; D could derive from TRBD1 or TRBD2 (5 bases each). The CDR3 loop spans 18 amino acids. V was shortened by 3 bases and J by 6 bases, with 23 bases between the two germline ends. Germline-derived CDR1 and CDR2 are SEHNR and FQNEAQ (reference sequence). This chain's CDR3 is CASSFFPSRDARAGELFF. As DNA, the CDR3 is TGTGCCAGCAGCTTCTTCCCGTCCAGGGACGCGAGGGCCGGGGAGCTGTTTTTT.

CDR3 sequence reads: CASTTFDRGLETQYF. The CDR3, as DNA: TGTGCCAGCACTACATTCGACAGGGGGCTCGAGACCCAGTACTTC. This chain uses TRBV21-1 with TRBJ2-5; the table's D call of TRBD1 was not tested on the DNA. TRBV21-1 is annotated as a pseudogene. This CDR3 is 15 amino acids long.

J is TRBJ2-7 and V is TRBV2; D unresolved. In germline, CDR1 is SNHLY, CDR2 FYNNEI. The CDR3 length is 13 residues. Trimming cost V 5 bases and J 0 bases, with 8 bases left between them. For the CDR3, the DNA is TGTGCCAGCAGTTGGACCCGCTCCTACGAGCAGTACTTC. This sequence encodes CASSWTRSYEQYF.

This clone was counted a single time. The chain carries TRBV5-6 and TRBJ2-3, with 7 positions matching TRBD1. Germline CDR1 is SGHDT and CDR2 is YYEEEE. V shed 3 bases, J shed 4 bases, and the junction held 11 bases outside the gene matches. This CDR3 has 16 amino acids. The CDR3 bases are TGTGCCAGCAGCTCGGAGGACAAAGGGGGCGCAGATACGCAGTATTTT. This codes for CASSSEDKGGADTQYF. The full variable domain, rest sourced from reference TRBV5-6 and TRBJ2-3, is DAGVTQSPTHLIKTRGQQVTLRCSPKSGHDTVSWYQQALGQGPQFIFQYYEEEERQRGNFPDRFSGHQFPNYSSELNVNALLLGDSALYLCASSSEDKGGADTQYFGPGTRLTVL.

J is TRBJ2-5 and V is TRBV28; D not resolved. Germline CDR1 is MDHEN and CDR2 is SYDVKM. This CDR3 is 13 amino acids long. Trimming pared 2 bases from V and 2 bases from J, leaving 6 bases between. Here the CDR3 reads CASSLDKQETQYF. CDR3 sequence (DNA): TGTGCCAGCAGTTTAGACAAGCAAGAGACCCAGTACTTC.

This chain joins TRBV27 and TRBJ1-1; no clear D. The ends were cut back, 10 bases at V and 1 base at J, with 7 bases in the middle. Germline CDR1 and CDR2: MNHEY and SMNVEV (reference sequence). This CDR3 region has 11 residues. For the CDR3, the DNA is TGTGCCACTGGAGCGAACACTGAAGCTTTCTTT. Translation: CATGANTEAFF.

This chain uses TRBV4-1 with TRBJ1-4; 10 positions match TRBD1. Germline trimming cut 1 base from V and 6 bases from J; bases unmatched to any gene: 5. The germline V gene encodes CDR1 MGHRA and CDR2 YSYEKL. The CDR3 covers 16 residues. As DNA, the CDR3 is TGCGCCAGCAGCCAAGCCCGGACAGGGGGTTATGAAAAACTGTTTTTT. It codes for CASSQARTGGYEKLFF.

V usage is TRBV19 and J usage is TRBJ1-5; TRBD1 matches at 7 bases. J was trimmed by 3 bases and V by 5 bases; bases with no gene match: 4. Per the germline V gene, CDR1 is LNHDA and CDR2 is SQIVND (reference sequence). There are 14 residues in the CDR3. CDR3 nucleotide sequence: TGTGCCAGTAGTCCCACAGGGGACAATCAGCCCCAGCATTTT. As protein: CASSPTGDNQPQHF.

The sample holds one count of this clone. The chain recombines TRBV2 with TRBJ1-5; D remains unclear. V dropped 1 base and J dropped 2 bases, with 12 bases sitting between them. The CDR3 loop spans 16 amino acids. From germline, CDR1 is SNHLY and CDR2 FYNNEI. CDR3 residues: CASSEGMLVGNQPQHF. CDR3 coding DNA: TGTGCCAGCAGTGAAGGTATGTTGGTGGGCAATCAGCCCCAGCATTTT.

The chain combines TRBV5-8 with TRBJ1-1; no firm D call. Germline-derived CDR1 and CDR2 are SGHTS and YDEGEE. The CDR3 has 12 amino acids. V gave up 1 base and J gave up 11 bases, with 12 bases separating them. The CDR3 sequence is CASSLTVGRAFF. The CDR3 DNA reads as TGTGCCAGCAGCTTGACCGTAGGAAGGGCTTTCTTT. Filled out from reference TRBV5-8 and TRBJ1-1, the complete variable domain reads EAGVTQSPTHLIKTRGQQATLRCSPISGHTSVYWYQQALGLGLQFLLWYDEGEERNRGNFPPRFSGRQFPNYSSELNVNALELEDSALYLCASSLTVGRAFFGQGTRLTVV.

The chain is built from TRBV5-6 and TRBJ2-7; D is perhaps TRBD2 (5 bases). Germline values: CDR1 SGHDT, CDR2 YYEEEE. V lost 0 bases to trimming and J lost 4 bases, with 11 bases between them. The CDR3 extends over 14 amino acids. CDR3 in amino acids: CASSLGSGLYEQYF. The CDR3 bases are TGTGCCAGCAGCTTGGGTTCGGGATTATACGAGCAGTACTTC.